The clone carrying this T cell receptor (beta chain) was seen at least ten times. Its specificity is not known. Germline CDR1 is LGHDT and CDR2 is YNNKEL (reference sequence). This CDR3 has 14 amino acids. The V segment lost 5 bases and the J segment 6 bases; nucleotides outside the gene matches: 4. Time point specified: newly diagnosed GD, antithyroid drugs for less than 3 months. There was RNA extracted from PBMCs, and the TCR library was made from it. Graves' disease diagnosis used American Thyroid Association guidelines. Investigators prepared the TCR beta libraries by applying iRepertoire HTBI primers and Arm-PCR of CDR3 regions. MiXCR was run by TCRdb on the multiplex PCR reads, yielding one entry per CDR3 protein. This sample has under 300,000 distinct CDR3 sequences, with 15% to 20% found just once. These data come from a study of regulatory T cells in long-lasting Graves disease. In the study overall: Freshly diagnosed Graves' patients had used antithyroid drugs for under 3 months. Study-level results: More public clonotypes were shared by persistent patients (2,741) than by new patients (about 1,000).

These data were likewise used in another study, on T cells in Graves' hyperthyroidism and ophthalmopathy. From that paper: Researchers ran a first-round RT-PCR on the TCR CDR3 using the HTBI primer set.

Sequences were derived from peripheral blood mononuclear cells (PBMCs), sampled at new diagnosis, from a patient treated with antithyroid drugs. This TCR was recovered from a woman in her twenties or thirties with Graves disease. The genes are TRBV3-1 and TRBJ2-2; the match to TRBD1 covers 9 bases. In DNA, the CDR3 is TGTGCCAGCAGCTTCCACAGGGGGCCCGGGGAGCTGTTTTTT. This translates into CASSFHRGPGELFF.